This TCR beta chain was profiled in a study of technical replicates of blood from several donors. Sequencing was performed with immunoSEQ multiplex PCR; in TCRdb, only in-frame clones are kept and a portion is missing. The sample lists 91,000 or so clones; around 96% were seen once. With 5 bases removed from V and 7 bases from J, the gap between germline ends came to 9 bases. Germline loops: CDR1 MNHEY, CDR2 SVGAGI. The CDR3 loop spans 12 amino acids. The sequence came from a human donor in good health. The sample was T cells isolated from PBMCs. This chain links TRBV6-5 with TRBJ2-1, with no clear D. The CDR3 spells CASSNPRNEQFF. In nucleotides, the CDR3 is TGTGCCAGCAGTAATCCACGGAATGAGCAGTTCTTC.